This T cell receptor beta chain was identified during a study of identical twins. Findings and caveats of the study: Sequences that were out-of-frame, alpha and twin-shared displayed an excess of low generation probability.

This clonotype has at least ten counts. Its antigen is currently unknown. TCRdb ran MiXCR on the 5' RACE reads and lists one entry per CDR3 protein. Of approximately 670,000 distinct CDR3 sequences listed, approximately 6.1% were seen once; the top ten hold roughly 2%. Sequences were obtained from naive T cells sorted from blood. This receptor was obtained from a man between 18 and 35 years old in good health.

CDR3: CASSSTGLTEAFF. The DNA of the CDR3 is TGCGCCAGCAGCTCAACAGGGCTCACTGAAGCTTTCTTT. The chain combines TRBV5-1 with TRBJ1-1, with D possibly matching TRBD1 (6 bases). This CDR3 contains 13 residues. The germline gives CDR1 SGHRS, CDR2 YFSETQ. V was clipped by 3 bases and J by 4 bases, with 10 bases between them. The whole variable domain, filled in from reference TRBV5-1 and TRBJ1-1, reads KAGVTQTPRYLIKTRGQQVTLSCSPISGHRSVSWYQQTPGQGLQFLFEYFSETQRNKGNFPGRFSGRQFSNSRSEMNVSTLELGDSALYLCASSSTGLTEAFFGQGTRLTVV.